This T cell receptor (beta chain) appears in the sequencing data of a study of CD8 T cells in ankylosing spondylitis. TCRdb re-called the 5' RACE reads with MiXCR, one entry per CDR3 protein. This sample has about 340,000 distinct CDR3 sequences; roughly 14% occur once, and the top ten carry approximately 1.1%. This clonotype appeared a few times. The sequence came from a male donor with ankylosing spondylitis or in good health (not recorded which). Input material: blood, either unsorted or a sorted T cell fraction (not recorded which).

The CDR3 nucleotides read TGTGCCAGCATTAACGGGGGCGGTAACTATGGCTACACCTTC. It specifies CASINGGGNYGYTF. J is TRBJ1-2 and V is TRBV6-5, with a tentative D call TRBD1 (6 bases). Germline V lookup: CDR1 MNHEY, CDR2 SVGAGI. This CDR3 region has 14 residues. V was cut by 7 bases and J by 1 base, with 13 bases left in between.